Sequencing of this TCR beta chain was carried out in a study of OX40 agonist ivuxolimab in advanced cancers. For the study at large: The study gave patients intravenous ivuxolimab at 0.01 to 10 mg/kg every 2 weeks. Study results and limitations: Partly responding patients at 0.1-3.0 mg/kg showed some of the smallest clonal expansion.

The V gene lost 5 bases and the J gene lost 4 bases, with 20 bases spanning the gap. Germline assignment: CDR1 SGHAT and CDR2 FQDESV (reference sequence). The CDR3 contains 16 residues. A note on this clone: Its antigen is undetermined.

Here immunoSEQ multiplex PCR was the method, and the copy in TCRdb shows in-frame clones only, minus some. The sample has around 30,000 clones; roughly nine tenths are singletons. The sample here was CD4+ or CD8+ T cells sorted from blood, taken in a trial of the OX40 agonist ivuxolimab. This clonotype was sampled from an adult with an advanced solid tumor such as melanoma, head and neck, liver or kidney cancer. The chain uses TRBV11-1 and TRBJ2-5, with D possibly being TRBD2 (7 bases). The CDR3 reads CASSHGMGGPPETQYF. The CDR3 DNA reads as TGTGCCAGCAGCCACGGTATGGGGGGGCCCCCAGAGACCCAGTACTTC.